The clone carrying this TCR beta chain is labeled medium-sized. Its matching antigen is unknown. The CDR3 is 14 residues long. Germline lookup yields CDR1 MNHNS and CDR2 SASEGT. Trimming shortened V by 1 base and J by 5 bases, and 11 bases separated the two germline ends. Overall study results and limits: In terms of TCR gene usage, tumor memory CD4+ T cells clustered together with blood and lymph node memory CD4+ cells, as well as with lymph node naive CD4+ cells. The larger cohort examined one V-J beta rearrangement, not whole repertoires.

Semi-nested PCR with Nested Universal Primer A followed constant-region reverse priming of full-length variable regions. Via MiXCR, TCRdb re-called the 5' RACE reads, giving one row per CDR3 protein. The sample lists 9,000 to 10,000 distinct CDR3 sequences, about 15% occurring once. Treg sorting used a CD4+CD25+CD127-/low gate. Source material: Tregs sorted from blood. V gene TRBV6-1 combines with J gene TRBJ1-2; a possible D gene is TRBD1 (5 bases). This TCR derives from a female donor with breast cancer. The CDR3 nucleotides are TGTGCCAGCAGTGAAGATGGCAGGGAATATGGCTACACCTTC. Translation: CASSEDGREYGYTF.